The 9 T cell receptor beta chains below were found in one sample sequenced in a study of cytomegalovirus exposure and HLA in healthy donors. The PCR made use of 60 Vbeta and 13 Jbeta primers. Here immunoSEQ multiplex PCR was the method, and the copy in TCRdb shows in-frame clones only, minus some. The clone table shows 80,000 to 100,000 clones, with the ten largest holding 0.58%. Material: PBMCs. These receptors were collected from a man aged 45-65 years in good health and CMV-seronegative.

The chain is built from TRBV7-9 and TRBJ1-2, with TRBD1 as a possible D gene (6 bases). The CDR3 is 14 residues long. Germline CDR1 reads SEHNR; CDR2 reads FQNEAQ (reference sequence). The ends were cut back, 5 bases at V and 5 bases at J, with 15 bases in the middle. CDR3 amino acids: CASSPGTPAYGYTF. The CDR3 coding sequence is TGTGCCAGCAGCCCAGGGACACCGGCGTATGGCTACACCTTC.

V gene TRBV28 combines with J gene TRBJ2-1; tentative D call: TRBD1 (5 bases). The CDR3 spans 14 residues. Germline loops: CDR1 MDHEN, CDR2 SYDVKM. Trimming shortened V by 6 bases and J by 4 bases, and 13 bases separated the two germline ends. The CDR3 spells CASRLTGKYNEQFF. Here the CDR3 DNA reads TGTGCCAGCAGGCTAACAGGAAAGTACAATGAGCAGTTCTTC.

This chain uses TRBV15 with TRBJ1-3; the D is unclear. The CDR3 consists of 15 residues. The V end was cut by 1 base, the J end by 4 bases, with 11 bases between. Germline V lookup: CDR1 LNHNV, CDR2 YYDKDF (reference sequence). The chain's CDR3 is CATSRAPPRGNTIYF. The CDR3 nucleotides are TGTGCCACCAGCAGAGCCCCCCCGAGAGGAAACACCATATATTTT.

V is TRBV10-3 and J is TRBJ1-3; no firm D call. Germline V gene data show CDR1 as ENHRY and CDR2 as SYGVKD. This CDR3 spans 11 amino acids. V was shortened by 10 bases and J by 3 bases, with 7 bases between the two germline ends. The CDR3 loop is CATYSGNTIYF. For the CDR3, the DNA is TGTGCCACCTACAGTGGAAACACCATATATTTT.

The chain combines TRBV5-1 with TRBJ2-7; TRBD1 matches 9 bases. CDR3 length: 15 amino acids. The J segment lost 6 bases and the V segment lost 2 bases, leaving 9 bases of the junction unmatched. Germline CDR1 and CDR2: SGHRS and YFSETQ. CDR3 nucleotide sequence: TGCGCCAGCAGCTTATACCGGGACAGGGCTTCCGAGCAGTACTTC. This codes for CASSLYRDRASEQYF.

The rearrangement joins TRBV6-5 to TRBJ1-1; TRBD1 is a possible D gene (6 bases). CDR1 is MNHEY, CDR2 SVGAGI, per germline. This CDR3 comprises 14 residues. V gave up 8 bases and J gave up 2 bases, with 15 bases separating them. CDR3 loop: CASRSYRENTEAFF. The CDR3 region has the DNA TGTGCCAGCCGCTCGTACAGGGAAAACACTGAAGCTTTCTTT.

The J gene is TRBJ1-1, the V gene TRBV9; D is uncertain. This CDR3 contains 13 residues. Trimming pared 0 bases from V and 6 bases from J, leaving 9 bases between. Germline V CDR1 and CDR2: SGDLS, YYNGEE. As DNA, the CDR3 is TGTGCCAGCAGCGTAGGGGCAGGCGCTGAAGCTTTCTTT. Its protein is CASSVGAGAEAFF.

The chain has TRBV28 and TRBJ2-7; 7 bases line up with TRBD1. In germline, CDR1 is MDHEN, CDR2 SYDVKM. This CDR3 spans 15 amino acids. The V gene end was trimmed by 5 bases and the J gene end by 4 bases; junction bases not matched to a gene: 11. The CDR3 DNA reads as TGTGCCAGCAGTCCTGTCCAGGGGGTGTTTTACGAGCAGTACTTC. Protein: CASSPVQGVFYEQYF.

The chain uses TRBV18 and TRBJ1-3; D unresolved. The CDR3 totals 15 residues. Trimming took off 3 bases at V and 2 bases at J, with 11 bases between the two ends. Per the germline V gene, CDR1 is KGHSH and CDR2 is LQKENI. The CDR3 is CASSPREAAGNTIYF. The DNA of the CDR3 is TGTGCCAGCTCACCTCGAGAGGCCGCTGGAAACACCATATATTTT.